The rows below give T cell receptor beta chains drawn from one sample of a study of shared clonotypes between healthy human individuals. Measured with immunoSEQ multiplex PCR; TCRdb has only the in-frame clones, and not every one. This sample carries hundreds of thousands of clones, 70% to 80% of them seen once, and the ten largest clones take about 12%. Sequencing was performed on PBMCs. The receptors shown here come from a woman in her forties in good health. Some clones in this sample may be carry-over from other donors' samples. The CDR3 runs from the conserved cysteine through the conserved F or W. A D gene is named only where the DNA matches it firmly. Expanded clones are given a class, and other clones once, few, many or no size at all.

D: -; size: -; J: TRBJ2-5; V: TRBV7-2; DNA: TGTGCCAGCAGCGTATCCGGGAGCCAAGAGACCCAGTACTTC; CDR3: CASSVSGSQETQYF
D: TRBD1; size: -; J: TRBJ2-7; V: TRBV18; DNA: TGTGCCAGCACACCGGGACAGGGGAGAGCAGGCTTCTACGAGCAGTACTTC; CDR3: CASTPGQGRAGFYEQYF
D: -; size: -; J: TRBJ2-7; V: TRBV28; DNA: TGTGCCAGCAGCGTAGCTTTATACGAGCAGTACTTC; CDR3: CASSVALYEQYF
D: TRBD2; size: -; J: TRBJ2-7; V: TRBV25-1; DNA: TGTGCCAGCAGTCCCCGGGGGGGGTACGAGCAGTACTTC; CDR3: CASSPRGGYEQYF
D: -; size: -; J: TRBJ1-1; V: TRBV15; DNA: TGTGCCACCAGCAGAGATCGTCCAAACTGGGTGCGGACTGAAGCTTTCTTT; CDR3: CATSRDRPNWVRTEAFF
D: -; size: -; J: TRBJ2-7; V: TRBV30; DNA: TGTGCCTGGAGTGCCCCAACTCGTGCGGGAGAGCAGTACTTC; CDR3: CAWSAPTRAGEQYF
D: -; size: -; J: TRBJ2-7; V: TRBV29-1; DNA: TGCAGCGTCCCCCTGGTGGGTTCCGGCAACCCCTACGAGCAGTACTTC; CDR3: CSVPLVGSGNPYEQYF
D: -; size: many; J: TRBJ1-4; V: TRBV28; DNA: TGTGCCAGCAGTTTCCGAGATCTTAATGAAAAACTGTTTTTT; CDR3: CASSFRDLNEKLFF
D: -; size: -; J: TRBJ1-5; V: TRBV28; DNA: TGTGCCAGCAGTCAGGGATGGGGGAGCAATCAGCCCCAGCATTTT; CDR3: CASSQGWGSNQPQHF
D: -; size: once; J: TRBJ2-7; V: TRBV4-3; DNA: TGCGCCAGCAGCCAAGTGGACGTCGGACCCTACGAGCAGTACTTC; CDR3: CASSQVDVGPYEQYF
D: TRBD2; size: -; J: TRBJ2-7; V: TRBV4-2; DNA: TGTGCCAGCAGCCACCCTCCGACTAGCGGGAGTCTCTACGAGCAGTACTTC; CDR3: CASSHPPTSGSLYEQYF
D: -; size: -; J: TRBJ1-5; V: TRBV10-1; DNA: TGCGCCAGCAGTGAGTTCTTGGACAGAAGCAATCAGCCCCAGCATTTT; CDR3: CASSEFLDRSNQPQHF
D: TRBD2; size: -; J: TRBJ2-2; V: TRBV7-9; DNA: TGTGCCAGCAGCTCAAATAGCGGGAGGCCACGAAGGGTGTTTTTT; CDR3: CASSSNSGRPRRVFF
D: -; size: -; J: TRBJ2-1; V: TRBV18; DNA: TGTGCCAGCTCACCAAAGTCTCACAGTGGTGAGCAGTTCTTC; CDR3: CASSPKSHSGEQFF
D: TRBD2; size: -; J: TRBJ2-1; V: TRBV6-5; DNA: TGTGCCAGCAGTCCCCTAGCGGGAGGAGGGGAGCAGTTCTTC; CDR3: CASSPLAGGGEQFF
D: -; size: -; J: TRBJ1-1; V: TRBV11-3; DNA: TGTGCCAGCAGTTCTGGACCGGGCCGCGAAGCTTTCTTT; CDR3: CASSSGPGREAFF
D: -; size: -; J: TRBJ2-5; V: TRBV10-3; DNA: TGTGCCATCAGTGAGTCGAGCCCTTTGGCCCAGTACTTC; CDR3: CAISESSPLAQYF
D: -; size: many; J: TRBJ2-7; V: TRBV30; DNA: TGTGTCTGGAGTGCAGAGATGGAGCAGTACTTC; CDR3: CVWSAEMEQYF
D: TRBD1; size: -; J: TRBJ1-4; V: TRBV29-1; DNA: TGCAGCGTCTCCTACAGGGGGCAGAGTGAAAAACTGTCTTTT; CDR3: CSVSYRGQSEKLSF
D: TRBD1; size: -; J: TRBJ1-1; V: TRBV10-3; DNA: TGTGCCATCAGTGAGTCGAAAGGGACAGGAGCCACTAACACTGAAGCTTTCTTT; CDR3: CAISESKGTGATNTEAFF
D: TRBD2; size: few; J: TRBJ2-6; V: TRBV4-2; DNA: TGTGCCAGCGCTAAGGGACTAGATATCCCTGGGGCCAACGTCCTGACTTTC; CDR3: CASAKGLDIPGANVLTF
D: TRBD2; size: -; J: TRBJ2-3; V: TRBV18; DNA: TGTGCCAGCTTCCTAGCCGGGACTAGCGGCCTCACAGATACGCAGTATTTT; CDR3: CASFLAGTSGLTDTQYF
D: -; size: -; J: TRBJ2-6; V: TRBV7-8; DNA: TGTGCCAGCACCGGTACGCTCTCTGGGGCCAACGTCCTGACTTTC; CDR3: CASTGTLSGANVLTF
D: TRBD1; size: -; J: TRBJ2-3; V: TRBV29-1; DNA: TGCAGCGTTAAACGCGGACAGGCGTCTAGCACAGATACGCAGTATTTT; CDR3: CSVKRGQASSTDTQYF
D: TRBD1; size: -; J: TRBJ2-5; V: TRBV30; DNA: TGTGCCTGGAGCTCCCTAGACAGGGTAGGGGAGACCCAGTACTTC; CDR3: CAWSSLDRVGETQYF
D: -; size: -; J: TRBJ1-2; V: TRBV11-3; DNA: TGTGCCAGCAGCTTAGATCCCAGAGGGGAGGGCTACACCTTC; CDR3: CASSLDPRGEGYTF
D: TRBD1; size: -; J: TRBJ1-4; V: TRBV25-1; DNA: TGTGCCAGCAGTGCGAGGGGGCCCGCGGGAGGAACTAATGAAAAACTGTTTTTT; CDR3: CASSARGPAGGTNEKLFF
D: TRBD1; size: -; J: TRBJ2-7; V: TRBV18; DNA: TGTGCCAGCTCGTTTACAGGGGGGTCCTACGAGCAGTACTTC; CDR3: CASSFTGGSYEQYF
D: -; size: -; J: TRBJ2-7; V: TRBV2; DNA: TGTGCCAGCAGTGAAATCCCATGGGCGTCGCAGGGGGAGGAGTACTTC; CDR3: CASSEIPWASQGEEYF
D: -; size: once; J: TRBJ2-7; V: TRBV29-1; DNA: TGCAGCGTTGGGACAGTCTACGAGCAGTACTTC; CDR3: CSVGTVYEQYF
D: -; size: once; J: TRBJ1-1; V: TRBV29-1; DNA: TGCAGCGTTGTTGGGGGCAACACCGAAGCTTTCTTT; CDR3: CSVVGGNTEAFF